This TCR beta chain appears in the sequencing data of a study of blood T cell repertoires in COVID-19. Study details: COVID-19 samples, acute and convalescent, were from the United States, Italy and Spain. From T cells, B-cell-depleted T cells, or PBMCs came the material, which was cDNA or gDNA.

This clone was counted between two and nine times. J gave up 6 bases and V 5 bases, and 2 bases lay outside the gene matches. Germline V gives CDR1 SGHNT, CDR2 YYREEE (reference sequence). CDR3 length: 11 amino acids. Original handling: The authors estimated nucleated cell counts from reference gene primer amplification. The table came from immunoSEQ multiplex PCR; TCRdb's copy has only in-frame clones and leaves some out. That table furnishes V, J and clone size, whereas the DNA furnished D and trimming. The data hold approximately 100,000 clones, with 81% observed a single time. This chain joins TRBV5-4 and TRBJ2-7; 7 bases line up with TRBD1. This sequence was found in a human donor in a cohort sampled during active COVID-19. The specimen sequenced was peripheral blood. CDR3 loop: CASRAGGEQYF. The CDR3 nucleotides read TGTGCCAGCAGAGCAGGGGGCGAGCAGTACTTC. Variable domain in full (rest from reference TRBV5-4 and TRBJ2-7): ETGVTQSPTHLIKTRGQQVTLRCSSQSGHNTVSWYQQALGQGPQFIFQYYREEENGRGNFPPRFSGLQFPNYSSELNVNALELDDSALYLCASRAGGEQYFGPGTRLTVT.